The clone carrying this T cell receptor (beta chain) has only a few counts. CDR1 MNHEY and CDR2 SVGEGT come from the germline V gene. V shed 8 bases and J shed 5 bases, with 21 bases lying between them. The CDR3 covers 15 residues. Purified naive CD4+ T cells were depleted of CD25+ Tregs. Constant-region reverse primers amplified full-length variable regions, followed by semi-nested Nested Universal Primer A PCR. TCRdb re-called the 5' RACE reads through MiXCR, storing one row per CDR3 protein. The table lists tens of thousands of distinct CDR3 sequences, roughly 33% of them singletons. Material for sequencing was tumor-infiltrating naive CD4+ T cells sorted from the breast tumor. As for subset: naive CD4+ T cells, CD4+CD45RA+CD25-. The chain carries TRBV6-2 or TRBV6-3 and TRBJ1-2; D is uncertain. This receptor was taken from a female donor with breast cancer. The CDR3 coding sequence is TGTGCCAGCTACGAACCCGCGAGGACGGCTTATGGCTACACCTTC. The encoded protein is CASYEPARTAYGYTF.